This TCR beta chain was recorded in a study of cytomegalovirus exposure and HLA in healthy donors (TCRdb year 2017). Notes on the research overall: An earlier analysis of several hundred of the donors reported more than 250 Gb of sequence data and some 120 million unique TCR beta sequences from approximately 180 million T cells. An early release covering approximately 600 HLA-typed donors comprised about 300 gigabases of sequencing data and approximately 85 million unique TCR sequences. Of the 350 to 400 genotyped donors, around 81% fell in the genetic ancestry cluster associated with self-reported Caucasian donors. The study was designed to test whether signatures of past pathogen exposure could be identified by cataloging public T cell receptors. The study used immunosequencing to profile the T cell repertoires of under 700 subjects and linked those repertoires to cytomegalovirus serostatus. Besides the first cohort of 666 subjects, a separate validation cohort made up of some 110 different subjects was used. The study combined high-throughput TCR immunosequencing, statistical association of individual TCRs with disease status, and machine learning to predict cytomegalovirus infection status. A later analysis re-analyzed previously published TCR beta repertoires from 650 to 800 donors and added high-resolution HLA genotyping to study TCR occurrence patterns. The later analysis used no new phenotypic data to find candidate immune exposures, relying instead on TCR beta sequences and their occurrence across donors. In an earlier analysis of 500 to 650 of the donors, high-throughput TCR beta sequencing was used to judge whether each TCR beta V gene segment behaved as functional or pseudogenic. Donor age, sex, ethnicity and CMV serostatus were compiled together with the repertoire data. In a later genetic analysis, genome-wide SNP genotypes for about three fifths of the roughly 670 donors were used, and that subset was treated as a discovery cohort. All discovery cohort repertoires had been generated on a single sequencing platform. HLA typing included class I and class II loci at four-digit resolution. Typing coverage varied by locus: about 620-630 donors for A, B, C, DRB1 and DQB1; under 550 for DQA1; about 590 for DPA1; under 490 for DPB1. Roughly five DR-DQ haplotypes were treated as single units for association and clustering because of strong linkage in the cohort. Among approximately 370 genotyped donors of the cohort, an average of around 220,000 unique TCR beta nucleotide sequences was sequenced per donor, of which about 19% were non-productive.

The cohort consisted of 650 to 850 healthy bone marrow donors. At the time of sampling, all cohort members were nominally healthy, though unrecorded immune exposures were likely present. The donor was CMV seropositive and belonged to the group of a few hundred seropositive cohort members. A peripheral blood sample was provided by each donor, and peripheral blood mononuclear cells were used for TCR beta sequencing. Genomic DNA was extracted from the blood cell samples with the Qiagen DNeasy Blood Extraction Kit. Overall study results and their limits: According to a later genetic analysis, donors in an Asian-associated ancestry cluster had fewer N-insertions in productive TCRs than the approximately 610-donor mean. A later analysis associated some 17,000 TCR beta sequences with specific HLA alleles at a false discovery rate of 0.05. Broadly in line with IMGT annotations, most TCR beta V segments showed up in productive rearrangements about 87% or about 30% of the time in an earlier analysis of approximately 640 of the donors. Because HLA typing was missing for some donors at each locus, association tests included only the typed subset. In vitro tests confirmed that a few of the cytomegalovirus-associated TCR beta chains recognize cytomegalovirus antigens. In a later analysis, the rate of TCR association differed among HLA loci, with DRB1 alleles having the most associated TCRs and HLA-C alleles having the fewest. When HLA alleles, especially DR and DQ, strongly co-occurred, attributing TCR associations to individual alleles was difficult. According to a later analysis, parvovirus B19, influenza, CMV and Epstein-Barr virus appeared linked to several top co-occurrence clusters. Because counts were too low, seventeen rarely observed V segments, including chromosome 9 orphons, were left out of the earlier analysis of approximately 580 of the donors. Cytomegalovirus status was reported to be diagnosed by the classifier with high specificity and sensitivity in both the original and validation cohorts. V-gene and J-gene trimming of TCR beta chains was associated with a missense DCLRE1C variant in a later genetic analysis, and the association was replicated in an independent cohort. Only TCR beta chains were sequenced in this cohort, and the absence of alpha or paired-chain data limited detectable features. Across donors, most TCR sequences were observed very rarely, whereas some public TCRs were present in many individuals. A cluster of highly shared sequence variants was judged likely to be a technical artifact of the sequencing pipeline. In a later analysis, most CMV-associated TCR beta chains were found to appear HLA-restricted, with HLA associations seemingly driven largely by CMV exposure. Correlated functional status among segregating V segments might be attributable to linkage disequilibrium, but an unknown experimental factor could not be ruled out. It was suggested by the authors that the approach could potentially be generalized to other disease states and immunological phenotypes. The 87-base-pair reads could not distinguish some IMGT-functional V segments, including TRBV6-2 and TRBV6-3, so those segments were excluded. The study gave a list of around 170 TCR beta chains associated with cytomegalovirus. The only immune exposure information available for the cohort was CMV serostatus. Roughly uniform sequencing depth across donors was assumed in presence/absence analyses, although this assumption may not hold. A further reported finding was that TCR beta sequences accurately predicted the HLA-A and HLA-B alleles for most subjects in the first cohort. In a later analysis, HLA-associated TCR beta chains were found to be more clonally expanded and to have lower generation probabilities than equally common non-associated chains.

Remarks on this clone: Its antigen remains unidentified.

The library relied on the immunoSEQ multiplex PCR assay. The multiplex PCR relied on a mix of 60 forward primers for TCR Vbeta segments and 13 reverse primers for TCR Jbeta segments. The CDR3 region of rearranged TCR beta genes was amplified from genomic DNA with a multiplex PCR assay. On the Illumina HiSeq System, the amplified TCR beta libraries were sequenced as 87-base-pair reads. As for the original processing: A later analysis tallied some 79 million unique TCR beta chains across the 666 repertoires, and around 10 million of those chains were shared by two or more donors. Raw reads were error-corrected and collapsed into unique sequences by a nearest-neighbor algorithm in which closely related sequences were merged to remove PCR and sequencing errors. Alignment of CDR3 sequences to IMGT reference sequences was used to assign V, D and J gene segments. For a sequence to be retained, a match of at least six nucleotides was required to both a V gene segment and a J gene segment. A rearrangement counted as productive if the CDR3 had no stop codons and remained in frame with V and J, and every other rearrangement counted as non-productive. CDR3 was defined by IMGT convention, running from the second conserved V-encoded cysteine to the conserved J-encoded phenylalanine. In an earlier analysis of more than 550 of the donors, sequences lacking an unambiguous match to a single V gene segment were excluded. An earlier analysis of 587 of the donors called V segments functional above 56.7% productive rearrangements and segregating when the between-donor standard deviation exceeded 5%. A statistical classification framework was built to diagnose cytomegalovirus status from the catalog of TCR beta chain sequences. In a later analysis, TCR nucleotide sequences were compared against IMGT/GENE-DB human TR gene sequences so that V and J genes could be assigned. In a later analysis, CDR3 sequences and most-parsimonious VDJ recombination scenarios were assigned using the TCRdist pipeline. A later analysis defined each TCR beta chain by its CDR3 amino acid sequence plus V-gene family, and excluded reads lacking a unique V-gene family. In a later analysis, a few hundred highly shared, low-generation-probability nucleotide sequences were removed to address suspected cross-contamination and a sequencing artifact. A later analysis calculated a clonal expansion index for each public chain from normalized within-repertoire ranks of inferred template counts. A later analysis computed generation probabilities with a VDJ recombination model fitted to out-of-frame rearrangements, and checked the results against IGoR. A later analysis scored TCR-TCR, TCR-HLA and TCR-CMV co-occurrence with hypergeometric tests, applying a repertoire-size bias correction to TCR pairs. In a later analysis, false discovery rates were estimated by permuting HLA or CMV assignments 20 times. In a later analysis, co-occurring TCRs were grouped using DBSCAN, with TCRdist sequence similarity added in when clustering inside HLA-allele-positive subsets. Repertoires with fewer than 30,000 or more than 120,000 public chains were left out of co-occurrence clustering, as were about five repertoires with anomalous nucleotide sharing. As stored in TCRdb, this immuneACCESS dataset retains in-frame rearrangements with V and J assigned. A fraction of the clones does not appear; measured against another copy, unresolved V genes explain less than half of the discrepancy, and the remainder lacks a known reason. V, J and clone size reflect that table, while D and trimming were determined from the DNA. The table for this sample records 87,000 or so clones. Clones ranked in the top ten supply approximately 15% of the sample.

There are 14 amino acids in the CDR3, from cysteine to phenylalanine inclusive. The kept DNA is CDR3 alone, 42 bases in frame from the first base. From the germline V gene, CDR1 is LGHNT and CDR2 is FRNRAP. Deletion took 1 base off V and 4 bases off J, with a span of 8 bases between the germline ends. This receptor was obtained from a man in his fifties in good health and CMV-seropositive. Recombination connected TRBV12-5 to TRBJ1-5; there is no confident call for the D gene. The sample comprised PBMCs. The nucleotides are TGTGCTAGTGGTTTGGGGGCGCAGAATCAGCCCCAGCATTTT. It is translated as CASGLGAQNQPQHF.